This T cell receptor beta chain was captured by sequencing in a study of cytomegalovirus exposure and HLA in healthy donors. Study-level findings and limits: A later analysis showed HLA-associated TCR beta chains outstripping equally common others in clonal expansion. The authors listed 150 to 200 TCR beta chains as cytomegalovirus-associated.

Comments on this clone: The antigen is unknown.

The PCR contained 60 Vbeta and 13 Jbeta primers. Methods used by the authors: Roughly 9.9 million shared chains were among the about 80 million unique TCR beta chains that a later analysis counted. Repertoires were generated with immunoSEQ multiplex PCR, while TCRdb's copy carries only in-frame clones and drops some. The V and J calls and clone size come from that table; D and trimming were worked out from the DNA. The sample consists of approximately 100,000 clones, approximately 80% of them appearing once. Donors were nominally healthy when sampled, though unrecorded immune exposures were likely. V was shortened by 2 bases and J by 1 base, with 5 bases between the two germline ends. Germline V CDR1 and CDR2: MNHEY, SMNVEV (reference sequence). The CDR3 is 13 amino acids.

The chain recombines TRBV27 with TRBJ1-1, with D uncertain. The sequenced material came from PBMCs. The TCR originated in a woman between 18 and 30 years old in good health and CMV-seropositive. The CDR3 DNA reads as TGTGCCAGCAGTTTAACCAGGAACACTGAAGCTTTCTTT. Translated, it gives CASSLTRNTEAFF.